A selection of T cell receptor beta chains follows, all from one sample in a study of cytomegalovirus exposure and HLA in healthy donors. The method was immunoSEQ multiplex PCR; TCRdb's version includes in-frame clones alone and lacks a portion of them. The table includes 98,000 or so clones, 70% to 90% detected once. Sequenced input: PBMCs. The source is a woman under 30 in good health and CMV-seronegative. Both conserved end residues are part of each CDR3. A D gene is named only where the DNA matches it firmly. Expanded clones get a size class; other rows say once, few or many, or leave the size out.

CDR3: CASSISGGDQETQYF
DNA: TGTGCCAGCAGCATTAGCGGGGGGGACCAAGAGACCCAGTACTTC
size: .
V: TRBV7-2
J: TRBJ2-5
D: TRBD2

CDR3: CASIDTSGGANEQFF
DNA: TGTGCTAGTATTGATACCAGCGGGGGGGCCAATGAGCAGTTCTTC
size: .
V: TRBV12-5
J: TRBJ2-1
D: TRBD2

CDR3: CASSDPLAGNEQFF
DNA: TGTGCCAGCAGTGACCCCCTAGCGGGCAATGAGCAGTTCTTC
size: .
V: TRBV6-1
J: TRBJ2-1
D: TRBD2

CDR3: CASSPLQVRSSGANVLTF
DNA: TGTGCCAGCAGTCCCTTACAGGTCCGCAGCTCTGGGGCCAACGTCCTGACTTTC
size: .
V: TRBV28
J: TRBJ2-6
D: .

CDR3: CASSPQLAGGGNEQFF
DNA: TGTGCCAGCAGTCCACAACTAGCGGGGGGCGGGAATGAGCAGTTCTTC
size: .
V: TRBV6-6
J: TRBJ2-1
D: TRBD2

CDR3: CASSQEGQGYEQYF
DNA: TGTGCCAGCAGCCAAGAAGGACAGGGCTACGAGCAGTACTTC
size: .
V: TRBV4-2
J: TRBJ2-7
D: TRBD1

CDR3: CTSSQDCKTGKSSDTQYF
DNA: TGCACCAGCAGCCAAGATTGTAAGACAGGGAAGTCTTCAGATACGCAGTATTTT
size: .
V: TRBV1
J: TRBJ2-3
D: .

CDR3: CASSARDRPSDEQYF
DNA: TGTGCCAGCAGCGCCCGGGACAGGCCCTCGGACGAGCAGTACTTC
size: .
V: TRBV5-6
J: TRBJ2-7
D: TRBD1

CDR3: CASSPGQGWGQFF
DNA: TGTGCCAGCTCACCAGGACAGGGCTGGGGGCAGTTCTTC
size: .
V: TRBV18
J: TRBJ2-1
D: TRBD1

CDR3: CASSFTGTGKEKLFF
DNA: TGTGCCAGCAGTTTCACCGGGACAGGGAAAGAAAAACTGTTTTTT
size: .
V: TRBV6-5
J: TRBJ1-4
D: TRBD1

CDR3: CASSYSVSYNEQFF
DNA: TGTGCCAGCAGTTATAGTGTGTCTTACAATGAGCAGTTCTTC
size: .
V: TRBV6-5
J: TRBJ2-1
D: .

CDR3: CATSERRDRGYEQYF
DNA: TGTGCCACCAGTGAACGCCGGGACAGGGGCTACGAGCAGTACTTC
size: .
V: TRBV15
J: TRBJ2-7
D: TRBD1

CDR3: CASSPAGTGVYEQYF
DNA: TGTGCCAGCAGCCCGGCCGGGACAGGGGTATACGAGCAGTACTTC
size: .
V: TRBV11-2
J: TRBJ2-7
D: TRBD1

CDR3: CASSDRTTGSNEKLFF
DNA: TGTGCCAGCAGTGACCGGACGACAGGGTCTAATGAAAAACTGTTTTTT
size: .
V: TRBV25-1
J: TRBJ1-4
D: TRBD1

CDR3: CASSLAGQSEQFF
DNA: TGTGCCAGCAGTTTAGCAGGGCAGAGTGAGCAGTTCTTC
size: .
V: TRBV27
J: TRBJ2-1
D: .

CDR3: CASSEMAWVGEREAFF
DNA: TGTGCCAGCAGTGAAATGGCCTGGGTCGGGGAGCGTGAAGCTTTCTTT
size: .
V: TRBV2
J: TRBJ1-1
D: .

CDR3: CASSWGTGSAEAFF
DNA: TGTGCCAGCAGCTGGGGGACAGGGAGCGCTGAAGCTTTCTTT
size: .
V: TRBV5-6
J: TRBJ1-1
D: TRBD1

CDR3: CASSPLDSTPYNEQFF
DNA: TGTGCCAGCAGCCCTCTTGACAGTACCCCCTACAATGAGCAGTTCTTC
size: .
V: TRBV9
J: TRBJ2-1
D: .

CDR3: CASSLTRGMNTEAFF
DNA: TGTGCCAGCAGCTTAACGCGCGGTATGAACACTGAAGCTTTCTTT
size: .
V: TRBV7-3
J: TRBJ1-1
D: .

CDR3: CASLKRQTMNTEAFF
DNA: TGTGCCAGCTTAAAGCGGCAGACCATGAACACTGAAGCTTTCTTT
size: .
V: TRBV2
J: TRBJ1-1
D: .

CDR3: CASSPARVNSLPSGANVLTF
DNA: TGTGCCAGCAGCCCCGCACGTGTGAACAGCCTCCCCTCTGGGGCCAACGTCCTGACTTTC
size: .
V: TRBV14
J: TRBJ2-6
D: .

CDR3: CSARGPYEQYF
DNA: TGCAGTGCTAGAGGTCCGTACGAGCAGTACTTC
size: .
V: TRBV20-1
J: TRBJ2-7
D: .

CDR3: CASSKKAGGESYEQYF
DNA: TGTGCCAGCAGCAAAAAGGCCGGCGGGGAGTCCTACGAGCAGTACTTC
size: .
V: TRBV21-1
J: TRBJ2-7
D: .

CDR3: CASSYGGPGGDGYTF
DNA: TGTGCCAGCAGTTACGGGGGGCCAGGGGGAGATGGCTACACCTTC
size: .
V: TRBV6-6
J: TRBJ1-2
D: TRBD1

CDR3: CASSPEGAVPNYGYTF
DNA: TGTGCCAGCAGTCCGGAAGGGGCAGTGCCTAACTATGGCTACACCTTC
size: .
V: TRBV7-8
J: TRBJ1-2
D: .

CDR3: CASKTEDNSPLHF
DNA: TGTGCCAGCAAGACAGAAGATAATTCACCCCTCCACTTT
size: .
V: TRBV2
J: TRBJ1-6
D: .

CDR3: CASSLETGRNQPQHF
DNA: TGCGCCAGCAGCTTAGAGACAGGTCGCAATCAGCCCCAGCATTTT
size: .
V: TRBV5-1
J: TRBJ1-5
D: .

CDR3: CASSSGHLMNTEAFF
DNA: TGTGCCAGCAGTTCGGGACATCTAATGAACACTGAAGCTTTCTTT
size: .
V: TRBV14
J: TRBJ1-1
D: .

CDR3: CASSETDGGPQPQHF
DNA: TGTGCCAGCAGTGAAACGGATGGGGGCCCGCAGCCCCAGCATTTT
size: .
V: TRBV6-1
J: TRBJ1-5
D: .

CDR3: CASSYLLNYGYTF
DNA: TGTGCCAGCAGTTACTTGTTAAACTATGGCTACACCTTC
size: .
V: TRBV6-5
J: TRBJ1-2
D: .

CDR3: CASSASGGQHYEQYF
DNA: TGTGCCAGCAGCGCTAGCGGGGGGCAGCACTACGAGCAGTACTTC
size: once
V: TRBV6-6
J: TRBJ2-7
D: TRBD2

CDR3: CASSLFLAGVGGELFF
DNA: TGTGCCAGCAGTTTGTTCCTAGCGGGGGTCGGCGGGGAGCTGTTTTTT
size: .
V: TRBV28
J: TRBJ2-2
D: TRBD2

CDR3: CASSGTGGADEAFF
DNA: TGCGCCAGCAGCGGGACGGGGGGGGCCGATGAAGCTTTCTTT
size: .
V: TRBV4-1
J: TRBJ1-1
D: .

CDR3: CASSPFGGGGYGYTF
DNA: TGTGCCAGCAGCCCTTTTGGGGGAGGAGGGTATGGCTACACCTTC
size: .
V: TRBV7-3
J: TRBJ1-2
D: .

CDR3: CASSELAGGPNEQFF
DNA: TGCGCCAGCAGTGAGTTAGCGGGGGGGCCCAATGAGCAGTTCTTC
size: .
V: TRBV10-1
J: TRBJ2-1
D: TRBD2

CDR3: CASSKDRLGESEAFF
DNA: TGTGCCAGCAGCAAGGACAGGTTGGGGGAATCTGAAGCTTTCTTT
size: .
V: TRBV6-5
J: TRBJ1-1
D: TRBD1

CDR3: CASSLTGREQYF
DNA: TGTGCCAGCAGTTTAACAGGGCGCGAGCAGTACTTC
size: .
V: TRBV28
J: TRBJ2-7
D: .

CDR3: CASSEGVGRANTEAFF
DNA: TGTGCCAGCAGTGAAGGGGTGGGGAGGGCGAACACTGAAGCTTTCTTT
size: once
V: TRBV2
J: TRBJ1-1
D: .

CDR3: CASSVSASGARDTQYF
DNA: TGTGCCAGCAGCGTATCGGCTAGCGGGGCCAGGGATACGCAGTATTTT
size: .
V: TRBV11-2
J: TRBJ2-3
D: TRBD2

CDR3: CATSRDPGPTDTQYF
DNA: TGTGCCACCAGCAGAGATCCTGGCCCCACAGATACGCAGTATTTT
size: .
V: TRBV15
J: TRBJ2-3
D: .

CDR3: CASSPGGGNPYEQYF
DNA: TGTGCCAGCAGCCCCGGGGGAGGGAACCCCTACGAGCAGTACTTC
size: .
V: TRBV5-4
J: TRBJ2-7
D: TRBD2

CDR3: CASSLGGRGTGELFF
DNA: TGTGCCAGCAGCTTAGGGGGGCGCGGCACCGGGGAGCTGTTTTTT
size: few
V: TRBV7-6
J: TRBJ2-2
D: .

CDR3: CASSRTLQGGHNEQFF
DNA: TGTGCCAGCAGCCGGACACTCCAGGGGGGACACAATGAGCAGTTCTTC
size: .
V: TRBV9
J: TRBJ2-1
D: .

CDR3: CAWGSGGLKGEQFF
DNA: TGTGCCTGGGGGAGCGGGGGGCTTAAGGGTGAGCAGTTCTTC
size: .
V: TRBV30
J: TRBJ2-1
D: TRBD2

CDR3: CASSFSWGMNTEAFF
DNA: TGTGCCAGCAGTTTCTCCTGGGGCATGAACACTGAAGCTTTCTTT
size: few
V: TRBV28
J: TRBJ1-1
D: .

CDR3: CASSMGGGSGANVLTF
DNA: TGTGCCAGTAGTATGGGGGGAGGCTCTGGGGCCAACGTCCTGACTTTC
size: once
V: TRBV19
J: TRBJ2-6
D: .

CDR3: CASSVGYRGESPLHF
DNA: TGTGCCAGCAGCGTAGGCTACAGGGGTGAATCACCCCTCCACTTT
size: few
V: TRBV9
J: TRBJ1-6
D: TRBD1

CDR3: CASSIFGQHNEQFF
DNA: TGTGCCAGTAGTATTTTCGGACAACACAATGAGCAGTTCTTC
size: .
V: TRBV19
J: TRBJ2-1
D: .

CDR3: CASSAGTGGEQFF
DNA: TGTGCCAGCAGCGCCGGAACAGGGGGTGAACAGTTCTTC
size: .
V: TRBV9
J: TRBJ2-1
D: TRBD1

CDR3: CASSSPGLYEQYF
DNA: TGCGCCAGCAGCTCTCCGGGTCTCTACGAGCAGTACTTC
size: .
V: TRBV5-1
J: TRBJ2-7
D: .

CDR3: CASSLNTLNTEAFF
DNA: TGTGCCAGCAGCTTAAACACCCTGAACACTGAAGCTTTCTTT
size: .
V: TRBV7-3
J: TRBJ1-1
D: .

CDR3: CASSLGVEGRGEKLFF
DNA: TGCGCCAGCAGCTTGGGTGTTGAGGGGCGGGGAGAAAAACTGTTTTTT
size: .
V: TRBV5-1
J: TRBJ1-4
D: .